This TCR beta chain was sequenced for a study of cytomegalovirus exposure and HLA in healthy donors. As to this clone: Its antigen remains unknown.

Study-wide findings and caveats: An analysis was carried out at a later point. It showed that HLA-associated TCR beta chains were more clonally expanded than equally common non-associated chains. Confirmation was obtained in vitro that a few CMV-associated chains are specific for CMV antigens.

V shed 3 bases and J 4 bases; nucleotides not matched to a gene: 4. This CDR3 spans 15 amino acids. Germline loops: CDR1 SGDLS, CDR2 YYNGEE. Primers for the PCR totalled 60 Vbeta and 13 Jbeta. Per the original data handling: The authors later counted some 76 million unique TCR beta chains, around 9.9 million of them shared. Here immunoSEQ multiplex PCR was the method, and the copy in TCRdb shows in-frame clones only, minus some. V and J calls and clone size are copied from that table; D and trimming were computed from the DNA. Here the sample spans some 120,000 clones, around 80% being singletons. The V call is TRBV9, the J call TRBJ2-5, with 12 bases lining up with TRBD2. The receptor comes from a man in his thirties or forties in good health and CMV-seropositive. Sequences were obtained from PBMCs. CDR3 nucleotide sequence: TGTGCCAGCAGCGCCGGACTAGCGGGGTTAGAGACCCAGTACTTC. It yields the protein CASSAGLAGLETQYF. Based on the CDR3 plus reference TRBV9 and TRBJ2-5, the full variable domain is DSGVTQTPKHLITATGQRVTLRCSPRSGDLSVYWYQQSLDQGLQFLIQYYNGEERAKGNILERFSAQQFPDLHSELNLSSLELGDSALYFCASSAGLAGLETQYFGPGTRLLVL.